These 4 T cell receptor beta chains were sequenced from one sample in a study of T cells in Graves' hyperthyroidism and ophthalmopathy. TCR beta CDR3 region amplification was performed from RNA transcripts. An initial round of RT-PCR targeting the TCR CDR3 relied on the HTBI primer set. TCRdb used MiXCR to reprocess the multiplex PCR reads, holding one entry per CDR3 protein. There are a few hundred thousand distinct CDR3 sequences in the sample; around a sixth occur only once, and roughly an eighth lies in the top ten. Sample: blood. These receptors originate from a young woman with Graves' hyperthyroidism.

CDR3 nucleotide sequence: TGTGCCAGTAGTCCGGGGCCGTGGGGATGGGGAGAGCAGTACTTC. Translation: CASSPGPWGWGEQYF. V is TRBV19 and J is TRBJ2-7; perhaps D is TRBD1 or TRBD2 (5 bases each). V lost 5 bases and J lost 7, with 21 bases in between. The CDR3 covers 15 residues. CDR1 LNHDA and CDR2 SQIVND come from the germline V gene (reference sequence).

This clonotype has more than one count but fewer than ten. The chain combines TRBV29-1 with TRBJ2-3; D is unclear. Germline V CDR1 and CDR2: SQVTM, ANQGSEA. V lost 5 bases and J lost 2, with 14 bases in between. The CDR3 is 14 residues long. The CDR3 here is CSVPSRAHTDTQYF. The DNA of the CDR3 is TGCAGCGTTCCCAGCCGGGCTCACACAGATACGCAGTATTTT.

In its sample, this clonotype was seen a few times. The chain employs TRBV4-3 and TRBJ2-5; 14 nucleotides match TRBD2. The J segment lost 5 bases and the V segment lost 0 bases, leaving 8 bases of the junction unmatched. The CDR3 length is 18 residues. CDR1 is LGHNA and CDR2 is YSLEER in the germline V gene. The DNA for the CDR3 is TGCGCCAGCAGCCAAGAGGGGACTAGCGGGGGCGGGGGGGAGACCCAGTACTTC. Translated: CASSQEGTSGGGGETQYF.

This clonotype was found many times. This chain joins TRBV2 and TRBJ2-7; 8 bases fit TRBD1. This CDR3 is 15 amino acids long. Germline-derived CDR1 and CDR2 are SNHLY and FYNNEI. V shed 1 base and J 2 bases; nucleotides not matched to a gene: 4. DNA of the CDR3: TGTGCCAGCAGTGAAGTGGGGACAGGACCCTACGAGCAGTACTTC. Residues: CASSEVGTGPYEQYF.